This T cell receptor beta chain was observed in a study of blood T cell repertoires in COVID-19. Overall study: Sources were T cells, B-cell-depleted T cells, or PBMCs; the material itself was cDNA or gDNA.

Trimming pared 6 bases from V and 1 base from J, leaving 16 bases between. CDR1 is MDHEN, CDR2 SYDVKM, per germline. There are 15 residues in the CDR3. Patients in Seattle were enrolled during active infection, then followed longitudinally. Generated by immunoSEQ multiplex PCR, the TCRdb table keeps only in-frame clones and is missing some. The sample contains 100,000 to 150,000 clones, about 94% of which appear only once. The genes are TRBV28 and TRBJ2-7; D unclear. The sample consisted of peripheral blood. The TCR originated in a man aged 50 to 60 with COVID-19, enrolled during active disease. CDR3 protein: CASSHDTLKSYEQYF. As DNA, the CDR3 is TGTGCCAGCAGCCATGACACACTCAAGTCCTACGAGCAGTACTTC.